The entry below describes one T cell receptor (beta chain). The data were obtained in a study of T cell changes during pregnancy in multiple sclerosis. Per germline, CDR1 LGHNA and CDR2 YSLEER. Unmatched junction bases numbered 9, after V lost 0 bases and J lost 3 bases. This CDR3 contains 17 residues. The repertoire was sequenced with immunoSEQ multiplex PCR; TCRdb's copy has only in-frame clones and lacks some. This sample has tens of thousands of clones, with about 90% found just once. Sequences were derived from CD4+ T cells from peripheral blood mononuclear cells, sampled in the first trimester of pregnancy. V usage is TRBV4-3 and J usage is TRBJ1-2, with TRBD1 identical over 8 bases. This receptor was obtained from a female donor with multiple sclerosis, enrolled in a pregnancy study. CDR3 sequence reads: CASSQDPRTGFYYGYTF. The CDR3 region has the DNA TGCGCCAGCAGCCAAGACCCGAGGACAGGGTTTTACTATGGCTACACCTTC.